One and the same sample provided the 12 T cell receptor beta chains below, sequenced in a study of T cells after yellow fever vaccination (dated by TCRdb to the late 2010s). The library was prepared using 5' RACE. Sequencing took place on an Illumina HiSeq 2500. The public sequencing data were trimmed at Q25 with fastp and processed into clonotypes with MiXCR by TCRdb, which kept only in-frame beta chains. Each CDR3 protein appears once, grouped with its most common genes and DNA. The sample records hundreds of thousands of distinct CDR3 sequences, 9% to 15% of which are singletons. The ten largest clonotypes hold under 15% of the sample. Per the publication, the treatment or condition label means: live attenuated yellow fever vaccine strain. Specimen: PBMCs, collected on the day of the yellow fever booster vaccination. The receptors derive from a man aged 25-40 years who received the YFV17D yellow fever vaccine.

This clonotype was seen a few times. V gene TRBV30 combines with J gene TRBJ2-5; tentative D call: TRBD1 (5 bases). The CDR3 sequence is 12 residues long. The V and J ends lost 4 bases and 4 bases respectively, with 10 bases between them. From germline, CDR1 is GTSNPN and CDR2 SVGIG (reference sequence). CDR3 nucleotides: TGTGCCTGGATTCCGCAGGGAGAGACCCAGTACTTC. Encoded protein: CAWIPQGETQYF.

V usage is TRBV20-1 and J usage is TRBJ1-1; D might be TRBD1 (6 bases). This CDR3 has 13 residues. Germline V CDR1 and CDR2: DFQATT, SNEGSKA (reference sequence). The V and J ends lost 5 bases and 5 bases respectively, with 15 bases between them. CDR3 coding DNA: TGCAGTGCTTATGGAGCAGGGGAGACTGAAGCTTTCTTT. Protein: CSAYGAGETEAFF.

The chain recombines TRBV7-9 with TRBJ2-2; D gene uncertain. The CDR3 has 13 amino acids. Germline V gene sequence: CDR1 SEHNR, CDR2 FQNEAQ (reference sequence). V lost 7 bases and J lost 6, with 12 bases in between. CDR3 in amino acids: CASTPGLSGELFF. The CDR3 DNA is TGTGCCAGCACCCCCGGGCTCTCCGGGGAGCTGTTTTTT.

This clonotype has more than one count but fewer than ten. The CDR3, as DNA: TGTGCCAGCAGCCACAGGAGGCCCTTTGACAATGAGCAGTTCTTC. Its protein is CASSHRRPFDNEQFF. This rearrangement joins TRBV7-2 to TRBJ2-1; D may be TRBD1 or TRBD2 (5 bases each). This CDR3 has 15 residues. Trimming left V 5 bases short and J 5 bases short, with 16 bases between. Germline V gene sequence: CDR1 SGHTA, CDR2 FQGNSA. The full variable domain, in which reference TRBV7-2 and TRBJ2-1 provide the parts outside the CDR3, is GAGVSQSPSNKVTEKGKDVELRCDPISGHTALYWYRQSLGQGLEFLIYFQGNSAPDKSGLPSDRFSAERTGGSVSTLTIQRTQQEDSAVYLCASSHRRPFDNEQFFGPGTRLTVL.

The chain links TRBV9 to TRBJ1-1, with TRBD1 identical over 8 bases. The V and J ends lost 3 bases and 3 bases, in that order; junction bases with no gene match: 7. Per the germline V gene, CDR1 is SGDLS and CDR2 is YYNGEE. The CDR3 contains 15 residues. The CDR3 spells CASSAPGQADTEAFF. CDR3 DNA sequence: TGTGCCAGCAGCGCTCCGGGACAGGCGGACACTGAAGCTTTCTTT.

This clonotype was detected ten times or more. This rearrangement joins TRBV29-1 to TRBJ2-7; the D gene is possibly TRBD1 (7 bases). CDR1 is SQVTM, CDR2 ANQGSEA, per germline. The V end lost 6 bases, the J end lost 5 bases, and 20 bases lay between the germline ends. The CDR3 has 14 residues. CDR3 DNA: TGCAGCGTAGAGGGCGGAGGGGGCGGCGACGAGCAGTACTTC. Protein: CSVEGGGGGDEQYF.

This clonotype was counted at least ten times. This rearrangement joins TRBV4-2 to TRBJ1-5, with D uncertain. Germline V gene lookup returns CDR1 LGHNA and CDR2 YNFKEQ. V shed 1 base and J shed 0 bases, with 10 bases lying between them. This CDR3 has 16 amino acids. The CDR3 DNA reads as TGTGCCAGCAGCCAAGCCTCTGTCAATAGCAATCAGCCCCAGCATTTT. Amino acid sequence: CASSQASVNSNQPQHF.

CDR3 DNA: TGTGCCATCAGGGACAGCCTCAACTCCTACGAGCAGTACTTC. It is translated as CAIRDSLNSYEQYF. The chain carries TRBV10-3 and TRBJ2-7, with D perhaps TRBD1 (6 bases). The CDR3 runs to 14 residues. Germline V CDR1 and CDR2: ENHRY, SYGVKD. The V and J ends lost 6 bases and 0 bases respectively, with 12 bases between them.

There are a few counts of this clonotype. The chain combines TRBV19 with TRBJ1-5; 7 bases agree with TRBD1. The CDR3 runs 14 residues. The junction had 8 bases not matched to a gene; V was cut back by 8 bases and J by 4 bases. Germline loops: CDR1 LNHDA, CDR2 SQIVND (reference sequence). The CDR3 sequence is CASRVGDRNQPQHF. The CDR3, as DNA: TGTGCCAGTCGGGTAGGGGACAGAAATCAGCCCCAGCATTTT.

This clonotype turned up a few times. V usage is TRBV11-2 and J usage is TRBJ2-3, with D tentatively TRBD2 (5 bases). The CDR3 contains 15 residues. Germline CDR1 and CDR2: SGHAT and FQNNGV. The V end was cut by 1 base, the J end by 0 bases, with 8 bases between. The CDR3 coding sequence is TGTGCCAGCAGCTTAGTGCGGGCGAGCACAGATACGCAGTATTTT. Protein product: CASSLVRASTDTQYF.

This sequence joins TRBV25-1 and TRBJ2-1, with 7 bases aligning to TRBD1. This CDR3 region has 14 residues. Germline loops: CDR1 MGHDK, CDR2 SYGVNS. V shed 8 bases and J 3 bases; nucleotides not matched to a gene: 7. Here the CDR3 reads CASGPTGIYNEQFF. The CDR3 coding sequence is TGTGCCAGCGGACCGACAGGGATCTACAATGAGCAGTTCTTC. The complete variable domain, with remaining parts taken from reference TRBV25-1 and TRBJ2-1, reads EADIYQTPRYLVIGTGKKITLECSQTMGHDKMYWYQQDPGMELHLIHYSYGVNSTEKGDLSSESTVSRIRTEHFPLTLESARPSHTSQYLCASGPTGIYNEQFFGPGTRLTVL.

The rearrangement uses TRBV23-1 and TRBJ2-5, with D possibly called TRBD1 or TRBD2 (6 bases each). TRBV23-1 qualifies as an ORF whose function is uncertain. V shed 1 base and J shed 4 bases, with 16 bases lying between them. This CDR3 has 16 residues. The DNA for the CDR3 is TGCGCCAGCAGTCAATGGGCGGGACACTTGGGAGAGACCCAGTACTTC. Protein: CASSQWAGHLGETQYF.